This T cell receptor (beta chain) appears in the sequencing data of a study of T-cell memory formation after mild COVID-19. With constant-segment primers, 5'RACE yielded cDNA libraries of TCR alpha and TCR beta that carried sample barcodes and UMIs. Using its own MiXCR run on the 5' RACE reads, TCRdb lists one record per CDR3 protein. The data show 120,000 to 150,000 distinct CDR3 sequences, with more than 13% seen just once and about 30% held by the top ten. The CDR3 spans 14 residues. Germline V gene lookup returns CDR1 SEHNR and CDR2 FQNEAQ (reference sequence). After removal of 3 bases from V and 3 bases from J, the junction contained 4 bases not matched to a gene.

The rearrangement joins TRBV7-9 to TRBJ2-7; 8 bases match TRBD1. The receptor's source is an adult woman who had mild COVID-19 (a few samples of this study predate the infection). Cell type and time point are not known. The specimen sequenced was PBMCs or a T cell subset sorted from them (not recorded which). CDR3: CASSFTDRDYEQYF. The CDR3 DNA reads TGTGCCAGCAGCTTCACGGACAGGGACTACGAGCAGTACTTC.